These 21 T cell receptor beta chains were sequenced from one sample in a study of T cells in Graves' hyperthyroidism and ophthalmopathy. TCR beta CDR3 region amplification was performed from RNA transcripts. The HTBI primer set was used in a first-round RT-PCR of the TCR CDR3. MiXCR, run by TCRdb on the multiplex PCR reads, gives a single entry per CDR3 protein. The sample consists of more than 500,000 distinct CDR3 sequences, roughly a sixth of them appearing once. Sequencing input: blood. The source of these receptors is a woman aged 25 to 39 with Graves' ophthalmopathy.

This clonotype was picked up many times. This chain connects TRBV6-1 to TRBJ1-2; D is perhaps TRBD1 (5 bases). V dropped 2 bases and J dropped 7 bases, with 17 bases sitting between them. The CDR3 runs 15 residues. Germline values: CDR1 MNHNS, CDR2 SASEGT. The DNA of the CDR3 is TGTGCCAGCAGTGAATTGAATCGGGGGTGGGGTGGCTACACCTTC. This translates into CASSELNRGWGGYTF.

This chain uses TRBV7-2 with TRBJ2-3, with D perhaps TRBD2 (6 bases). This CDR3 has 15 amino acids. Germline CDR1 reads SGHTA; CDR2 reads FQGNSA. V was shortened by 3 bases and J by 3 bases, with 13 bases between the two germline ends. DNA of the CDR3: TGTGCCAGCAGCTTTATCCCTGGGAGGACAGATACGCAGTATTTT. Residues: CASSFIPGRTDTQYF. The complete variable domain, with remaining parts taken from reference TRBV7-2 and TRBJ2-3, reads GAGVSQSPSNKVTEKGKDVELRCDPISGHTALYWYRQSLGQGLEFLIYFQGNSAPDKSGLPSDRFSAERTGGSVSTLTIQRTQQEDSAVYLCASSFIPGRTDTQYFGPGTRLTVL.

This clonotype turned up a few times. This chain uses TRBV20-1 with TRBJ1-2; tentative D call: TRBD1 (5 bases). Looked up from germline, CDR1 is DFQATT and CDR2 is SNEGSKA (reference sequence). The CDR3 has 14 amino acids. V dropped 3 bases and J dropped 8 bases, with 19 bases sitting between them. The CDR3: CSASPDSDLIGYTF. CDR3 DNA sequence: TGCAGTGCTAGTCCCGACAGCGACCTTATAGGCTACACCTTC.

This clonotype has a single count. The chain uses TRBV6-2 or TRBV6-3 and TRBJ2-2; D is unresolved. Germline loops: CDR1 MNHEY, CDR2 SVGEGT. The CDR3 is 15 residues long. Deletions cut 4 bases from V and 2 bases from J, with 11 bases between. The CDR3 nucleotides are TGTGCCAGCAGTTTCTCCTTGACCAACACCGGGGAGCTGTTTTTT. It encodes CASSFSLTNTGELFF.

This clonotype is a singleton in its sample. The chain couples TRBV5-5 to TRBJ1-2; D remains unclear. Trimming removed 0 bases at V and 3 bases at J, with 9 bases between. The germline gives CDR1 SGHKS, CDR2 YYEKEE (reference sequence). The CDR3 covers 14 residues. In DNA form, the CDR3 reads TGTGCCAGCAGCTTGGACAGTAACCACTATGGCTACACCTTC. Protein: CASSLDSNHYGYTF.

This clonotype occurred many times. The rearrangement joins TRBV30 to TRBJ1-2; possible D gene TRBD1, 5 bases. Trimming took 3 bases from V and 5 from J, leaving 10 bases between them. CDR1 GTSNPN and CDR2 SVGIG come from the germline V gene (reference sequence). The CDR3 loop spans 12 amino acids. The CDR3 protein is CAWRGDRYGYTF. CDR3 sequence (DNA): TGTGCCTGGAGGGGTGACAGATATGGCTACACCTTC.

J is TRBJ1-4 and V is TRBV6-2 or TRBV6-3; D gene ambiguous. V dropped 2 bases and J dropped 4 bases, with 11 bases sitting between them. CDR3 length: 15 amino acids. The germline V gene encodes CDR1 MNHEY and CDR2 SVGEGT. CDR3 region: CASSYGPRNNEKLFF. As DNA, the CDR3 is TGTGCCAGCAGTTACGGCCCGCGGAATAATGAAAAACTGTTTTTT.

This clonotype was counted ten times or more. The genes are TRBV28 and TRBJ1-1; 7 positions match TRBD1. This CDR3 has 17 amino acids. The germline CDR1 and CDR2 sequences are MDHEN and SYDVKM. V gave up 2 bases and J gave up 2 bases; unmatched junction bases: 11. The CDR3 loop is CASSLGAHRGRNTEAFF. The CDR3 DNA reads as TGTGCCAGCAGTTTAGGAGCCCACAGGGGACGTAACACTGAAGCTTTCTTT.

There are many counts of this clonotype. This rearrangement joins TRBV30 to TRBJ2-7, with D perhaps TRBD2 (5 bases). CDR3 size: 12 residues. The germline V gene encodes CDR1 GTSNPN and CDR2 SVGIG (reference sequence). V dropped 4 bases and J dropped 0 bases, with 7 bases sitting between them. The CDR3 DNA sequence: TGTGCCTGGAAAGGGAGCTCCTACGAGCAGTACTTC. Protein: CAWKGSSYEQYF.

This clonotype showed up just a few times. The chain uses TRBV4-2 and TRBJ2-3; 7 bases map to TRBD2. CDR1 is LGHNA, CDR2 YNFKEQ, per germline. The CDR3 is 15 residues long. V lost 0 bases to trimming and J lost 5 bases; unmatched junction nucleotides: 5. The CDR3 is CASSQDGQRGDTQYF. CDR3 coding DNA: TGTGCCAGCAGCCAAGATGGTCAGCGGGGAGATACGCAGTATTTT.

The table lists this clonotype with many counts. The chain couples TRBV3-1 to TRBJ1-1, with TRBD1 as a possible D gene (5 bases). In germline, CDR1 is LGHDT, CDR2 YNNKEL (reference sequence). The CDR3 length is 12 residues. V was cut by 5 bases and J by 5 bases, with 9 bases left in between. The CDR3 loop is CASSGGGTEAFF. DNA of the CDR3: TGTGCCAGCAGCGGCGGGGGGACTGAAGCTTTCTTT.

The CDR3 protein is CASSQRQGRAFF. As DNA, the CDR3 is TGTGCCAGCAGCCAACGACAGGGAAGGGCTTTCTTT. The chain has TRBV3-1 and TRBJ1-1; 7 bases agree with TRBD1. The V gene's germline CDR1 is LGHDT and CDR2 YNNKEL (reference sequence). This CDR3 spans 12 amino acids. The ends lost 2 bases at V and 11 bases at J; junction bases unmatched: 5.

This clonotype was seen at least ten times. The chain joins TRBV20-1 to TRBJ1-1, with D unclear. With 0 bases removed from V and 0 bases from J, the gap between germline ends came to 17 bases. The CDR3 is 17 amino acids. Germline-derived CDR1 and CDR2 are DFQATT and SNEGSKA (reference sequence). The CDR3 reads CSARDKRKEQMNTEAFF. The CDR3 DNA is TGCAGTGCTAGAGATAAGAGGAAGGAGCAAATGAACACTGAAGCTTTCTTT.

This clonotype came up a few times. This chain links TRBV24-1 with TRBJ2-1; D unclear. CDR1 and CDR2 (germline): KGHDR, SFDVKD. The CDR3 loop spans 14 amino acids. V was cut by 7 bases and J by 5 bases, with 14 bases left in between. The CDR3 bases are TGTGCCACCAGGTCAAGTGGGCTCAACAATGAGCAGTTCTTC. Encoded protein: CATRSSGLNNEQFF.

This clonotype occurred a few times. The rearrangement uses TRBV20-1 and TRBJ2-7, with TRBD2 matching over 8 bases. The trim removed 2 bases at V and 3 bases at J, leaving 6 bases unmatched. This CDR3 is built from 14 residues. The germline V gene encodes CDR1 DFQATT and CDR2 SNEGSKA (reference sequence). In DNA, the CDR3 is TGCAGTGCTAGAATCGCGGGAGGTGACTACGAGCAGTACTTC. Its protein product is CSARIAGGDYEQYF.

This clonotype showed up many times. V and J are TRBV18 and TRBJ1-2, with TRBD1 identical over 8 bases. CDR3 size: 12 residues. J lost 8 bases, V lost 3 bases, and 2 bases had no gene match. CDR1 and CDR2 (germline): KGHSH, LQKENI. The DNA of the CDR3 is TGTGCCAGCTCACCTACAGGGGGAGGCTACACCTTC. Amino acids: CASSPTGGGYTF.

This clonotype came up a few times. The rearrangement uses TRBV12-3 or TRBV12-4 and TRBJ2-2; maybe TRBD1 (5 bases). Trimming shortened V by 5 bases and J by 0 bases, and 16 bases separated the two germline ends. The CDR3 has 17 residues. In nucleotides, the CDR3 is TGTGCCAGCAGTCGGAGACAGACAACCACGAACACCGGGGAGCTGTTTTTT. Translated: CASSRRQTTTNTGELFF.

This clonotype was observed many times. This rearrangement joins TRBV11-2 to TRBJ1-5; weak D call: TRBD1 (6 bases). This CDR3 contains 14 residues. Trimming removed 5 bases at V and 6 bases at J, with 14 bases between. Germline values: CDR1 SGHAT, CDR2 FQNNGV. The CDR3 DNA sequence: TGTGCCAGCAGCAAGGGGGGGAATCGTCAGCCCCAGCATTTT. Amino acid sequence: CASSKGGNRQPQHF.

This clonotype has ten or more counts. The chain carries TRBV11-1 and TRBJ2-2; 10 bases align to TRBD2. J was trimmed by 6 bases and V by 0 bases; bases with no gene match: 10. Germline V gene sequence: CDR1 SGHAT, CDR2 FQDESV (reference sequence). This CDR3 has 18 residues. The chain's CDR3 is CASSLARAGGPGSGELFF. In DNA form, the CDR3 reads TGTGCCAGCAGCTTAGCCCGAGCGGGAGGGCCTGGTTCCGGGGAGCTGTTTTTT.

This clonotype was seen ten or more times. The chain joins TRBV29-1 to TRBJ2-7, with D possibly being TRBD1 or TRBD2 (5 bases each). This CDR3 spans 13 amino acids. The germline gives CDR1 SQVTM, CDR2 ANQGSEA. The V end lost 0 bases, the J end lost 3 bases, and 9 bases lay between the germline ends. CDR3 amino acids: CSVEDRGGYEQYF. The CDR3 DNA sequence: TGCAGCGTTGAAGATCGGGGCGGCTACGAGCAGTACTTC.

This clonotype was detected many times. V is TRBV12-3 or TRBV12-4 and J is TRBJ1-1; weak D call: TRBD1 (6 bases). The V gene lost 3 bases and the J gene lost 1 base, with 18 bases spanning the gap. This CDR3 is 17 amino acids long. CDR3 region: CASSFRGGHASNTEAFF. The CDR3 nucleotides are TGTGCCAGCAGTTTCCGGGGGGGACACGCATCGAACACTGAAGCTTTCTTT.